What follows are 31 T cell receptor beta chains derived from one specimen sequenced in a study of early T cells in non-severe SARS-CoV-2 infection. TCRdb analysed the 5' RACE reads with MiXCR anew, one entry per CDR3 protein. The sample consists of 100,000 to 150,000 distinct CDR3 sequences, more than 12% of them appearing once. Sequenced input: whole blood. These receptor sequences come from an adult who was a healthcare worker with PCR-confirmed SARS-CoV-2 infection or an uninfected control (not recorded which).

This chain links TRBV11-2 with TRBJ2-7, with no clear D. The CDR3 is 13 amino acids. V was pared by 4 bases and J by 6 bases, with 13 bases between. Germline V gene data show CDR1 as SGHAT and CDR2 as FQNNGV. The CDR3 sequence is CASSWSPLAEQYF. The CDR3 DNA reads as TGTGCCAGCAGCTGGTCCCCCCTCGCCGAGCAGTACTTC. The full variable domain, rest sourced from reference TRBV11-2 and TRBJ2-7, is EAGVAQSPRYKIIEKRQSVAFWCNPISGHATLYWYQQILGQGPKLLIQFQNNGVVDDSQLPKDRFSAERLKGVDSTLKIQPAKLEDSAVYLCASSWSPLAEQYFGPGTRLTVT.

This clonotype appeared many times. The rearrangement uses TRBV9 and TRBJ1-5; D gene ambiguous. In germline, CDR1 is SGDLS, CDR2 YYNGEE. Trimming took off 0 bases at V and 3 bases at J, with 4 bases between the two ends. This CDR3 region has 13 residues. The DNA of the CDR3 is TGTGCCAGCAGCGTAGCAGACAATCAGCCCCAGCATTTT. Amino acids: CASSVADNQPQHF. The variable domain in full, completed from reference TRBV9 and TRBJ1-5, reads DSGVTQTPKHLITATGQRVTLRCSPRSGDLSVYWYQQSLDQGLQFLIQYYNGEERAKGNILERFSAQQFPDLHSELNLSSLELGDSALYFCASSVADNQPQHFGDGTRLSIL.

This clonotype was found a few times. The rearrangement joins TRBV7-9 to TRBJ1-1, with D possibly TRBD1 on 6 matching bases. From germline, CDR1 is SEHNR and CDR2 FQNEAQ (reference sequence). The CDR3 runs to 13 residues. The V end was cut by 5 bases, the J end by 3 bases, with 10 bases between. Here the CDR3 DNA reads TGTGCCAGCAGCACAGGGACCGACACTGAAGCTTTCTTT. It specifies CASSTGTDTEAFF.

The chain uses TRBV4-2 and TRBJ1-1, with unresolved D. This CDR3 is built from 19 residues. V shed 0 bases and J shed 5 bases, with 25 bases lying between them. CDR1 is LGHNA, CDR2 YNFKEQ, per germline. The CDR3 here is CASSQDDLGIYLIGTEAFF. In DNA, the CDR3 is TGTGCCAGCAGCCAAGATGATTTAGGGATTTACTTAATCGGGACTGAAGCTTTCTTT.

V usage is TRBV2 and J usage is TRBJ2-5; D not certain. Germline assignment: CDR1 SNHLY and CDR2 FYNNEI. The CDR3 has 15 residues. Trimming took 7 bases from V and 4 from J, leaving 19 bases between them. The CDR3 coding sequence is TGTGCCAGCAAGGGATACTCCCTTAGCCCAGAGACCCAGTACTTC. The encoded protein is CASKGYSLSPETQYF.

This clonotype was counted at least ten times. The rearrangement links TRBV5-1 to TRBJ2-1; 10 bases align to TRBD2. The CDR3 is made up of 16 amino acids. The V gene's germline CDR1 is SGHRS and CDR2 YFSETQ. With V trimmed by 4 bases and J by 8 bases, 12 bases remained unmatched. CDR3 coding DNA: TGCGCCAGCAGCCCGCCTGATATAGCGGGGGGCCATGAGCAGTTCTTC. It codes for CASSPPDIAGGHEQFF. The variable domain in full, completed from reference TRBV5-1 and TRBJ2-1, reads KAGVTQTPRYLIKTRGQQVTLSCSPISGHRSVSWYQQTPGQGLQFLFEYFSETQRNKGNFPGRFSGRQFSNSRSEMNVSTLELGDSALYLCASSPPDIAGGHEQFFGPGTRLTVL.

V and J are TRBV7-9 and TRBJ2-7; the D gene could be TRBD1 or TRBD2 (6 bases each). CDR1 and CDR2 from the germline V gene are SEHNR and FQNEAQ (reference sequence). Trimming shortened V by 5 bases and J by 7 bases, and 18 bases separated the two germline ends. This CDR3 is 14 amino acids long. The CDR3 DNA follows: TGTGCCAGCAGCCAGACGGGGGCCAAAGGAGAGCAGTACTTC. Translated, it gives CASSQTGAKGEQYF.

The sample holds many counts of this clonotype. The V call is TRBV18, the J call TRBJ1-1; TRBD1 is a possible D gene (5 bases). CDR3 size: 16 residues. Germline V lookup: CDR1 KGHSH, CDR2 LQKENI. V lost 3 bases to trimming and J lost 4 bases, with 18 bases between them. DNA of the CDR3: TGTGCCAGCTCACCGAGGACCTCTCAGCAGGGCACTGAAGCTTTCTTT. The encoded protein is CASSPRTSQQGTEAFF. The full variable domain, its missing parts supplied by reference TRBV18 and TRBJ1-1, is NAGVMQNPRHLVRRRGQEARLRCSPMKGHSHVYWYRQLPEEGLKFMVYLQKENIIDESGMPKERFSAEFPKEGPSILRIQQVVRGDSAAYFCASSPRTSQQGTEAFFGQGTRLTVV.

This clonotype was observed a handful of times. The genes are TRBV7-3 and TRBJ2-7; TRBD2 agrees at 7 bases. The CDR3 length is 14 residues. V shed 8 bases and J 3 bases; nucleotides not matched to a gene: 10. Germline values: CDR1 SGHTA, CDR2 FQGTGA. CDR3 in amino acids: CASSRGGLYYEQYF. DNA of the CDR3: TGTGCCAGCTCCCGCGGGGGACTTTACTACGAGCAGTACTTC.

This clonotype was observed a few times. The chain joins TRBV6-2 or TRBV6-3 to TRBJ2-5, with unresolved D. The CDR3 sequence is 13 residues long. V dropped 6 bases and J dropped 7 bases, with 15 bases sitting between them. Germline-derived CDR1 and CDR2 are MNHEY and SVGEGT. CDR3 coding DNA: TGTGCCAGCAGGCGCCTGGCAATTGGGACCCAGTACTTC. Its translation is CASRRLAIGTQYF.

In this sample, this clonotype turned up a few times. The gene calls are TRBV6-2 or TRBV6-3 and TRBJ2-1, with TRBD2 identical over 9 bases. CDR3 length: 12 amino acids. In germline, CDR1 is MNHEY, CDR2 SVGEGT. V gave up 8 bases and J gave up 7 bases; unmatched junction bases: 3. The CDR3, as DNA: TGTGCCAGCTGGGCGGGGGGGAATGAGCAGTTCTTC. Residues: CASWAGGNEQFF.

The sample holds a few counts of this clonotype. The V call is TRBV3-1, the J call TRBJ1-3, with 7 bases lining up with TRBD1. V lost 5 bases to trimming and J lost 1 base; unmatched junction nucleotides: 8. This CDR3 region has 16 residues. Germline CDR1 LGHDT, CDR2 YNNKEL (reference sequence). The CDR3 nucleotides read TGTGCCAGCAGCAATTGGGACAGTACGTCTGGAAACACCATATATTTT. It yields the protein CASSNWDSTSGNTIYF.

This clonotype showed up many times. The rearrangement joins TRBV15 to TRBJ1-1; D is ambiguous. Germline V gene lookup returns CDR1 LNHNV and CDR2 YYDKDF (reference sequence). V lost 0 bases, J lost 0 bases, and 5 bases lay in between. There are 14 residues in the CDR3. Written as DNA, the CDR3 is TGTGCCACCAGCAGAGATCGTTTGAACACTGAAGCTTTCTTT. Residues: CATSRDRLNTEAFF.

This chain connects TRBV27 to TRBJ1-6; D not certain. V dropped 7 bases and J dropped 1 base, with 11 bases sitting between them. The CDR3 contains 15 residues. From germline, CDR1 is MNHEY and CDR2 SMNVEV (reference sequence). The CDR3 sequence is CASTYGWSYNSPLHF. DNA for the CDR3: TGTGCCAGCACCTACGGTTGGTCCTATAATTCACCCCTCCACTTT.

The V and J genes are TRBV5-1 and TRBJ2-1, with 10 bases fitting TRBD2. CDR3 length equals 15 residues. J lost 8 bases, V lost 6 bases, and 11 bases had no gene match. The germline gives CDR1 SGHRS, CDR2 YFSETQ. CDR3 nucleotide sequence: TGCGCCAGCACCCTAGTACTAGCGGGGAGCTATGAGCAGTTCTTC. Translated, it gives CASTLVLAGSYEQFF.

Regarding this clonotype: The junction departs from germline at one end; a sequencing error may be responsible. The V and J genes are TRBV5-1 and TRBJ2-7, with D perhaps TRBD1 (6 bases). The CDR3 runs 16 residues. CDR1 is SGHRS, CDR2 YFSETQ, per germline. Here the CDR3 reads CGSSISGTKSSYEQYF. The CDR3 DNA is TGCGGCAGCAGCATTTCCGGGACAAAGAGCTCCTACGAGCAGTACTTC.

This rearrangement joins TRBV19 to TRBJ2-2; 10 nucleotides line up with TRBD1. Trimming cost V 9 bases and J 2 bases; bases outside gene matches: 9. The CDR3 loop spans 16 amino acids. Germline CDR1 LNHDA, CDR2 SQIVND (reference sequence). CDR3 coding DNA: TGTGCCAGCCGACAGGGGGCGCAGGTAAACACCGGGGAGCTGTTTTTT. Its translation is CASRQGAQVNTGELFF.

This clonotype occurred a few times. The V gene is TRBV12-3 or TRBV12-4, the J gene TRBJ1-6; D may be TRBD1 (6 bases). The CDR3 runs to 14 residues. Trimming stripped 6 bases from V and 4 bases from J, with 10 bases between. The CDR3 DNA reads TGTGCCAGCAGACAGGGACGGTATAATTCACCCCTCCACTTT. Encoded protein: CASRQGRYNSPLHF.

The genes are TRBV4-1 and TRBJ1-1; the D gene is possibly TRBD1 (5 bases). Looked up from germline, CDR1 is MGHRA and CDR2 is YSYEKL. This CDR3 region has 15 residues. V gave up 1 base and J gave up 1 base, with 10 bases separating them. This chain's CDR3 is CASSQGQGGNTEAFF. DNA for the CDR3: TGCGCCAGCAGCCAAGGTCAGGGAGGGAACACTGAAGCTTTCTTT.

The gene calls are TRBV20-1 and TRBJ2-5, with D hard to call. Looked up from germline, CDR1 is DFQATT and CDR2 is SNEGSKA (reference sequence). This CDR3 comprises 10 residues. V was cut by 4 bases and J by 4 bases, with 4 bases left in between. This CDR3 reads CSATGETQYF. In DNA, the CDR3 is TGCAGTGCTACTGGAGAGACCCAGTACTTC.

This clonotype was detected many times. Written as DNA, the CDR3 is TGCGCCAGCAGCAGAGCCGCCACAGATACGCAGTATTTT. Translated, it gives CASSRAATDTQYF. V is TRBV5-1 and J is TRBJ2-3, with D hard to call. This CDR3 is 13 amino acids long. Deletions cut 4 bases from V and 2 bases from J, with 8 bases between. CDR1 and CDR2 from the germline V gene are SGHRS and YFSETQ.

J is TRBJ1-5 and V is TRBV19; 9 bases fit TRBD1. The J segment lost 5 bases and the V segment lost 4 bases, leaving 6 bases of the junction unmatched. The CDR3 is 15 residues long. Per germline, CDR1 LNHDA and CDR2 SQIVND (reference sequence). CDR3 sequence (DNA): TGTGCCAGTAGTACACAGGACAGGGGTCATCAGCCCCAGCATTTT. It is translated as CASSTQDRGHQPQHF.

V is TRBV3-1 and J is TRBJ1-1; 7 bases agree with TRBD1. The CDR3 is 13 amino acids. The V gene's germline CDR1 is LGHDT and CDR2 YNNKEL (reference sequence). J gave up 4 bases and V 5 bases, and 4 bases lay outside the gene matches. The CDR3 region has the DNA TGTGCCAGCAGCGAGGGACAGATCACTGAAGCTTTCTTT. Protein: CASSEGQITEAFF.

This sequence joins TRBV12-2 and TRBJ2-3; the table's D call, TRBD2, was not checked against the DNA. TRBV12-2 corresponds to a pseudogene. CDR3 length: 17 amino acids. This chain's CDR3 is CASRLTSTQRGGDTQYF. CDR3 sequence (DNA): TGTGCAAGTCGCTTAACTTCGACTCAGCGGGGGGGAGATACGCAGTATTTT.

CDR3 coding DNA: TGTGCCAGCAGTGACCGGGGGGAAACAGATACGCAGTATTTT. Protein: CASSDRGETDTQYF. This sequence joins TRBV6-4 and TRBJ2-3; 7 bases match TRBD2. Germline V gene lookup returns CDR1 MRHNA and CDR2 SNTAGT. This CDR3 region has 14 residues. Unmatched junction bases numbered 2, after V lost 2 bases and J lost 3 bases.

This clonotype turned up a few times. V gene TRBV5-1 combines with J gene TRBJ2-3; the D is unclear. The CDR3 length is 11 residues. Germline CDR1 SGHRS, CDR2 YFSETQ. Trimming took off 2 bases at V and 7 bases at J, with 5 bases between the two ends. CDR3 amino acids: CASSFEYTQYF. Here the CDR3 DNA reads TGCGCCAGCAGCTTCGAGTATACGCAGTATTTT.

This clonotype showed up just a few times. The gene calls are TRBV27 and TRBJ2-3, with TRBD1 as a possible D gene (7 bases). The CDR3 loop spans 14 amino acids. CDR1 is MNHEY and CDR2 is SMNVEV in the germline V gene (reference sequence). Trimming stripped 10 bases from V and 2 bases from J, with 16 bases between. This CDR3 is CATHPGGPTDTQYF. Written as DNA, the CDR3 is TGTGCCACCCACCCAGGGGGGCCCACAGATACGCAGTATTTT.

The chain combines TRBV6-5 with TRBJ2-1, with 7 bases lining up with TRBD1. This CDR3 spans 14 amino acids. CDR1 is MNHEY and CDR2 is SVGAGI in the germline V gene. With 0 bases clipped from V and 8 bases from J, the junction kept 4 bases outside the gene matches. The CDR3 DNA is TGTGCCAGCAGTTACTCGACAGGGTTGGATGAGCAGTTCTTC. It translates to CASSYSTGLDEQFF.

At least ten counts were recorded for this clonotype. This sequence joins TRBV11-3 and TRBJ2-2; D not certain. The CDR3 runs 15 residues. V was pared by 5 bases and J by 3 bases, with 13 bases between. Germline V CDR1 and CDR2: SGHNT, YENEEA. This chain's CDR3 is CASSARTPDTGELFF. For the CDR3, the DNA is TGTGCCAGCAGCGCCCGGACGCCGGACACCGGGGAGCTGTTTTTT. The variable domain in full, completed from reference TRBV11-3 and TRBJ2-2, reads EAGVVQSPRYKIIEKKQPVAFWCNPISGHNTLYWYLQNLGQGPELLIRYENEEAVDDSQLPKDRFSAERLKGVDSTLKIQPAELGDSAVYLCASSARTPDTGELFFGEGSRLTVL.

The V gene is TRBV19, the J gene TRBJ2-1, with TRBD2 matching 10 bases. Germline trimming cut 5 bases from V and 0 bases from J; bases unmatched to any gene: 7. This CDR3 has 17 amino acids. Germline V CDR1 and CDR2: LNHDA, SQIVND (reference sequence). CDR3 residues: CASSSSGGRSSYNEQFF. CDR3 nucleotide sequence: TGTGCCAGTAGTTCTAGCGGGGGCCGAAGCTCCTACAATGAGCAGTTCTTC.

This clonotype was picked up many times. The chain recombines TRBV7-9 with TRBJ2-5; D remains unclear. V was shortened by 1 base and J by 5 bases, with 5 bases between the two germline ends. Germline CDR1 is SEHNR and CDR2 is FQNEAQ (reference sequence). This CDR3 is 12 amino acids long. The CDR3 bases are TGTGCCAGCAGCTTAGAGTTTGAGACCCAGTACTTC. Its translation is CASSLEFETQYF.